Following are 31 T cell receptor beta chains from one sample sequenced in a study of shared clonotypes between healthy human individuals. TCRdb keeps only in-frame clones here, not all; method: immunoSEQ multiplex PCR. The data contain approximately 1,500,000 clones, over 95% of them seen just once; the ten biggest clones take up about 1%. The source material was naive CD4+ T cells sorted from blood. Subset of the sample: CD45RA+ positively selected. These receptors all stem from a man aged 30 to 39 in good health.

V and J are TRBV11-2 and TRBJ2-5; D tentatively fits TRBD1 or TRBD2 (5 bases each). V lost 1 base and J 5 bases, leaving 20 bases between the germline ends. Germline V lookup: CDR1 SGHAT, CDR2 FQNNGV. This CDR3 has 17 residues. Here the CDR3 DNA reads TGTGCCAGCAGCTTAGTGTTTGGGACCAACCATCGGGAGACCCAGTACTTC. Protein: CASSLVFGTNHRETQYF.

The rearrangement links TRBV7-3 to TRBJ2-3, with D perhaps TRBD2 (5 bases). V gave up 0 bases and J gave up 3 bases, with 13 bases separating them. Germline CDR1 is SGHTA and CDR2 is FQGTGA. The CDR3 is 16 amino acids. The CDR3 region is CASSLTPGGGTDTQYF. The CDR3 nucleotides read TGTGCCAGCAGCTTAACACCCGGTGGCGGGACAGATACGCAGTATTTT.

The rearrangement links TRBV2 to TRBJ1-5; D gene ambiguous. The ends were cut back, 2 bases at V and 7 bases at J, with 12 bases in the middle. CDR1 is SNHLY, CDR2 FYNNEI, per germline. CDR3 length: 14 amino acids. The CDR3 DNA reads TGTGCCAGCAGTGAATTTCGGGGAGGACAGCCCCAGCATTTT. Its protein is CASSEFRGGQPQHF.

Only one count was recorded for this clone. The chain combines TRBV15 with TRBJ2-5, with 9 positions matching TRBD2. Germline CDR1 and CDR2: LNHNV and YYDKDF (reference sequence). Trimming took 2 bases from V and 4 from J; bases not matched to a gene: 8. This CDR3 spans 16 amino acids. The CDR3 spells CATSRTRLAVGETQYF. The CDR3 DNA is TGTGCCACCAGCAGAACTCGACTAGCGGTCGGAGAGACCCAGTACTTC.

V usage is TRBV6-5 and J usage is TRBJ2-7, with TRBD1 matching over 12 bases. The V and J ends lost 0 bases and 7 bases, in that order; junction bases with no gene match: 4. The CDR3 extends over 15 amino acids. Germline V gene sequence: CDR1 MNHEY, CDR2 SVGAGI. CDR3 loop: CASSYSGQGAGEQYF. The CDR3 DNA is TGTGCCAGCAGTTACTCGGGACAGGGGGCGGGGGAGCAGTACTTC.

V usage is TRBV5-4 and J usage is TRBJ2-7, with D hard to call. The CDR3 runs 15 residues. Trimming cost V 1 base and J 6 bases, with 17 bases left between them. From germline, CDR1 is SGHNT and CDR2 YYREEE (reference sequence). The CDR3 region is CASSLKHQPFAEQYF. CDR3 sequence (DNA): TGTGCCAGCAGCTTGAAACACCAGCCCTTTGCCGAGCAGTACTTC.

CDR3 region: CASSQEVWPSYNEQFF. The CDR3 nucleotides are TGTGCCAGCAGCCAAGAGGTCTGGCCCTCCTACAATGAGCAGTTCTTC. The V gene is TRBV14, the J gene TRBJ2-1; D is ambiguous. Trimming pared 0 bases from V and 0 bases from J, leaving 9 bases between. Germline CDR1 and CDR2: SGHDN and FVKESK. CDR3 length equals 16 residues.

The V gene is TRBV27, the J gene TRBJ2-1; D gene unclear. Between the trimmed V and J ends, which lost 6 bases and 0 bases, there was a span of 15 bases. CDR3 length: 16 residues. Germline values: CDR1 MNHEY, CDR2 SMNVEV (reference sequence). CDR3 nucleotide sequence: TGTGCCAGCAGCCCCCGTTTAAGCAGCTCCTACAATGAGCAGTTCTTC. Translated, it gives CASSPRLSSSYNEQFF.

This clone was picked up a small number of times. The CDR3 reads CASSEGVSTDTQYF. CDR3 in DNA: TGTGCCAGCAGCGAAGGGGTTAGCACAGATACGCAGTATTTT. The chain couples TRBV9 to TRBJ2-3; D is possibly TRBD1 (5 bases). Trimming shortened V by 3 bases and J by 0 bases, and 8 bases separated the two germline ends. The CDR3 is 14 residues long. Per germline, CDR1 SGDLS and CDR2 YYNGEE.

The sample holds one count of this clone. This sequence joins TRBV2 and TRBJ1-2; D ambiguous. V gave up 3 bases and J gave up 7 bases, with 21 bases separating them. CDR1 SNHLY and CDR2 FYNNEI come from the germline V gene. The CDR3 has 16 residues. The CDR3 nucleotides are TGTGCCAGCAGTGACAGGTCCCGCCCTTTTTATATTGGCTACACCTTC. It encodes CASSDRSRPFYIGYTF.

V gene TRBV28 combines with J gene TRBJ2-1; tentatively, D is TRBD1 (6 bases). Deletions cut 3 bases from V and 0 bases from J, with 27 bases between. The CDR3 covers 21 residues. Germline CDR1 and CDR2: MDHEN and SYDVKM. The CDR3 sequence is CASSFPLKTGGKPSSYNEQFF. The CDR3 nucleotides read TGTGCCAGCAGTTTCCCCCTCAAGACAGGAGGTAAGCCAAGCTCCTACAATGAGCAGTTCTTC. Full variable domain (outside the CDR3, taken from reference TRBV28 and TRBJ2-1): DVKVTQSSRYLVKRTGEKVFLECVQDMDHENMFWYRQDPGLGLRLIYFSYDVKMKEKGDIPEGYSVSREKKERFSLILESASTNQTSMYLCASSFPLKTGGKPSSYNEQFFGPGTRLTVL.

The chain recombines TRBV28 with TRBJ2-5; 7 nucleotides agree with TRBD2. The germline V gene encodes CDR1 MDHEN and CDR2 SYDVKM. CDR3 size: 16 residues. With V trimmed by 1 base and J by 2 bases, 7 bases remained unmatched. CDR3 bases: TGTGCCAGCAGTTTATCGGCAGGGAGGGGACAAGAGACCCAGTACTTC. Translation gives CASSLSAGRGQETQYF.

This clone was found once. V is TRBV20-1 and J is TRBJ2-1; D is ambiguous. V lost 4 bases and J lost 7, with 5 bases in between. Germline CDR1 DFQATT, CDR2 SNEGSKA (reference sequence). The CDR3 has 10 amino acids. The chain's CDR3 is CSAKWNEQFF. CDR3 in DNA: TGCAGTGCTAAATGGAATGAGCAGTTCTTC.

CDR3 DNA sequence: TGCAGCGTTAACTTTGGGACTAGCGGGATAAATGAGCAGTTCTTC. This translates into CSVNFGTSGINEQFF. The V gene is TRBV29-1, the J gene TRBJ2-1, with 13 positions matching TRBD2. With V trimmed by 5 bases and J by 7 bases, 8 bases remained unmatched. Germline V gene sequence: CDR1 SQVTM, CDR2 ANQGSEA. CDR3 length equals 15 residues.

The rearrangement links TRBV1 to TRBJ2-1; the DNA was not used to check the table's D call, TRBD2. TRBV1 is flagged as a pseudogene. There are 16 residues in the CDR3. Written as DNA, the CDR3 is TGCACCAGCAGCCCCTTTTCCAGCGGGAGGGGGAATGAGCAGTTCTTC. This sequence encodes CTSSPFSSGRGNEQFF.

Here the CDR3 DNA reads TGTGCCAGTAGTGACAGGCGTTCGGGGCAGTTCTTC. Its protein product is CASSDRRSGQFF. V and J are TRBV19 and TRBJ2-1; maybe TRBD1 (6 bases). The CDR3 sequence is 12 residues long. Germline V lookup: CDR1 LNHDA, CDR2 SQIVND (reference sequence). With 5 bases removed from V and 12 bases from J, the gap between germline ends came to 14 bases.

This clone was seen a few times. The chain has TRBV7-8 and TRBJ1-3, with D possibly TRBD1 on 6 matching bases. V lost 6 bases, J lost 4 bases, and 10 bases lay in between. CDR1 is SGHVS and CDR2 is FQNEAQ in the germline V gene. The CDR3 has 13 residues. The CDR3 nucleotides read TGTGCCAGCAGTACAGGGAGGGGAAACACCATATATTTT. Protein: CASSTGRGNTIYF.

As concerns this clone: Other DNA sequences in the sample encode the same CDR3. The genes are TRBV27 and TRBJ2-3; D ambiguous. The germline V gene encodes CDR1 MNHEY and CDR2 SMNVEV (reference sequence). The CDR3 loop spans 12 amino acids. V was clipped by 4 bases and J by 4 bases, with 6 bases between them. The DNA of the CDR3 is TGTGCCAGCAGTTCCAGGCCAGATACGCAGTATTTT. It is translated as CASSSRPDTQYF.

This clone was recorded once. The V and J genes are TRBV6-1 and TRBJ2-7; possibly TRBD2 for D (5 bases). Trimming cost V 8 bases and J 2 bases, with 10 bases left between them. The CDR3 is 12 amino acids. Germline V gives CDR1 MNHNS, CDR2 SASEGT. CDR3 nucleotide sequence: TGTGCCAGCCTCCTCGGGACCTACGAGCAGTACTTC. Protein product: CASLLGTYEQYF.

The chain joins TRBV6-1 to TRBJ1-3, with D maybe TRBD1 (5 bases). The CDR3 runs to 14 residues. With 6 bases removed from V and 4 bases from J, the gap between germline ends came to 13 bases. CDR1 and CDR2 (germline): MNHNS, SASEGT. CDR3 DNA sequence: TGTGCCAGCAGAAGGGACCCAGACGGAAACACCATATATTTT. Protein sequence: CASRRDPDGNTIYF.

The rearrangement joins TRBV28 to TRBJ2-7; the D is unclear. From germline, CDR1 is MDHEN and CDR2 SYDVKM. This CDR3 contains 14 residues. V lost 6 bases to trimming and J lost 4 bases, with 16 bases between them. Written as DNA, the CDR3 is TGTGCCAGCAGAGCCCCCCGGGCCCCGTACGAGCAGTACTTC. The encoded protein is CASRAPRAPYEQYF.

This chain links TRBV28 with TRBJ2-7, with D possibly called TRBD1 or TRBD2 (5 bases each). CDR1 and CDR2 (germline): MDHEN, SYDVKM. V gave up 7 bases and J gave up 3 bases, with 16 bases separating them. The CDR3 contains 14 residues. CDR3 protein: CASTLPGAGYEQYF. DNA of the CDR3: TGTGCCAGCACCCTACCCGGGGCAGGCTACGAGCAGTACTTC.

This chain's CDR3 is CASSLESASGSYTQYF. In nucleotides, the CDR3 is TGCGCCAGCAGCTTGGAAAGCGCTAGCGGGAGTTATACGCAGTATTTT. This chain links TRBV5-1 with TRBJ2-3; 10 bases match TRBD2. Unmatched junction bases numbered 8, after V lost 0 bases and J lost 7 bases. Germline V gene sequence: CDR1 SGHRS, CDR2 YFSETQ. The CDR3 has 16 residues. Based on the CDR3 plus reference TRBV5-1 and TRBJ2-3, the full variable domain is KAGVTQTPRYLIKTRGQQVTLSCSPISGHRSVSWYQQTPGQGLQFLFEYFSETQRNKGNFPGRFSGRQFSNSRSEMNVSTLELGDSALYLCASSLESASGSYTQYFGPGTRLTVL.

This clone was seen just once. The rearrangement links TRBV10-2 to TRBJ2-1; TRBD2 agrees at 11 bases. CDR1 is WSHSY, CDR2 SAAADI, per germline. Trimming cost V 5 bases and J 5 bases; bases outside gene matches: 5. This CDR3 has 15 residues. CDR3 sequence reads: CASSKLAGVDNEQFF. The CDR3, as DNA: TGCGCCAGCAGTAAACTAGCGGGAGTCGACAATGAGCAGTTCTTC.

The gene calls are TRBV15 and TRBJ2-7; D not resolved. The CDR3 is made up of 12 amino acids. V lost 3 bases to trimming and J lost 6 bases, with 9 bases between them. Germline-derived CDR1 and CDR2 are LNHNV and YYDKDF (reference sequence). For the CDR3, the DNA is TGTGCCACCAGCAGGGCATTCAGCGAGCAGTACTTC. Protein: CATSRAFSEQYF.

The chain is built from TRBV15 and TRBJ2-1; 9 positions agree with TRBD2. There are 20 residues in the CDR3. Germline values: CDR1 LNHNV, CDR2 YYDKDF (reference sequence). The V and J ends lost 8 bases and 3 bases, in that order; junction bases with no gene match: 23. DNA of the CDR3: TGTGCCACCCGAAATTTTCCGGGACTAGCAGCACCTTATGACTACAATGAGCAGTTCTTC. Amino acids: CATRNFPGLAAPYDYNEQFF.

V and J are TRBV6-5 and TRBJ2-7; 9 nucleotides line up with TRBD1. The CDR3 consists of 15 residues. Germline V CDR1 and CDR2: MNHEY, SVGAGI. Trimming took 6 bases from V and 4 from J; bases not matched to a gene: 10. The CDR3: CASSLSGTGLYEQYF. In DNA form, the CDR3 reads TGTGCCAGCAGCCTTTCCGGGACAGGGTTGTACGAGCAGTACTTC.

The chain combines TRBV9 with TRBJ2-7, with 8 positions matching TRBD2. Germline V gene data show CDR1 as SGDLS and CDR2 as YYNGEE. V gave up 2 bases and J gave up 6 bases; unmatched junction bases: 7. The CDR3 sequence is 14 residues long. CDR3 amino acids: CASSVTSGSGEQYF. The CDR3 DNA follows: TGTGCCAGCAGCGTCACTAGCGGTTCGGGCGAGCAGTACTTC.

The V call is TRBV2, the J call TRBJ1-5, with D perhaps matching TRBD1 (6 bases). The V gene's germline CDR1 is SNHLY and CDR2 FYNNEI. V shed 6 bases and J shed 9 bases, with 24 bases lying between them. This CDR3 has 16 residues. The CDR3 nucleotides are TGTGCCAGCAGGCTGCCGGGGGCCAATTTTAGGCGGCCCCAGCATTTT. It codes for CASRLPGANFRRPQHF.

This sequence joins TRBV6-6 and TRBJ2-1; 8 positions match TRBD2. Germline V gene data show CDR1 as MNHNY and CDR2 as SVGAGI (reference sequence). This CDR3 contains 15 residues. The J segment lost 0 bases and the V segment lost 8 bases, leaving 6 bases of the junction unmatched. The CDR3 coding sequence is TGTGCCAGCCGACCAAGCGGGGGCTCCTACAATGAGCAGTTCTTC. As protein: CASRPSGGSYNEQFF.

This clone came up once. This chain connects TRBV5-6 to TRBJ2-6; D gene unclear. The V gene lost 2 bases and the J gene lost 1 base, with 7 bases spanning the gap. CDR1 and CDR2 from the germline V gene are SGHDT and YYEEEE. The CDR3 length is 15 residues. The CDR3 DNA reads TGTGCCAGCAGCTTAATCGGATCTGGGGCCAACGTCCTGACTTTC. The encoded protein is CASSLIGSGANVLTF.